This entry lists 32 T cell receptor beta chains sequenced from one sample in a study of T-cell reconstitution after alpha-beta-depleted transplantation in children. The library targeted TCRbeta and was prepared with unique molecular identifiers. TCRdb passed the PCR reads through MiXCR, listing each CDR3 protein once. The sample lists roughly 590,000 distinct CDR3 sequences, roughly 17% occurring once. The sample was PBMCs from the stem cell graft donor, taken from the stem cell graft. The receptors shown here come from a human donor who donated a stem cell graft to a child with acute myeloid leukemia.

This clonotype came up many times. CDR3 sequence reads: CASSEVENTEAFF. The CDR3 DNA is TGTGCCAGCAGTGAAGTGGAGAACACTGAAGCTTTCTTT. The rearrangement uses TRBV6-4 and TRBJ1-1; unclear D gene. CDR3 length equals 13 residues. Germline assignment: CDR1 MRHNA and CDR2 SNTAGT. V was shortened by 3 bases and J by 1 base, with 6 bases between the two germline ends.

This clonotype was detected ten times or more. J is TRBJ2-3 and V is TRBV5-7; D tentatively fits TRBD1 or TRBD2 (7 bases each). TRBV5-7 is given ORF status, its function remaining uncertain. This CDR3 region has 17 residues. With 5 bases removed from V and 4 bases from J, the gap between germline ends came to 23 bases. For the CDR3, the DNA is TGTGCCAGCAGTTGGGGAGGGGGCTCTAAACCTCCAGATACGCAGTATTTT. This encodes CASSWGGGSKPPDTQYF.

The chain joins TRBV7-2 to TRBJ2-5; 10 bases align to TRBD1. This CDR3 spans 14 amino acids. Germline CDR1 reads SGHTA; CDR2 reads FQGNSA. Trimming took 4 bases from V and 1 from J; bases not matched to a gene: 0. CDR3 region: CASSWDRGQETQYF. The DNA of the CDR3 is TGTGCCAGCAGCTGGGACAGGGGCCAAGAGACCCAGTACTTC.

The rearrangement uses TRBV6-5 and TRBJ1-3; D unclear. The CDR3 is 13 residues long. Trimming left V 2 bases short and J 1 base short, with 3 bases between. Germline V gene data show CDR1 as MNHEY and CDR2 as SVGAGI. The CDR3 bases are TGTGCCAGCAGTTACCGATCTGGAAACACCATATATTTT. Its protein product is CASSYRSGNTIYF.

In its sample, this clonotype was seen a few times. The chain recombines TRBV6-6 with TRBJ1-2; D may be TRBD1 (5 bases). The V and J ends lost 2 bases and 4 bases respectively, with 8 bases between them. Germline-derived CDR1 and CDR2 are MNHNY and SVGAGI (reference sequence). The CDR3 spans 13 residues. The CDR3 spells CASSYETAYGYTF. The DNA for the CDR3 is TGTGCCAGCAGTTACGAGACAGCCTATGGCTACACCTTC.

This clonotype was observed a handful of times. This chain joins TRBV7-9 and TRBJ2-3; D is tentatively TRBD1 or TRBD2 (5 bases each). V gave up 2 bases and J gave up 2 bases, with 14 bases separating them. The germline gives CDR1 SEHNR, CDR2 FQNEAQ (reference sequence). The CDR3 consists of 16 residues. The CDR3 sequence is CASSLRVLGTTDTQYF. CDR3 DNA sequence: TGTGCCAGCAGCTTAAGGGTCCTAGGGACCACAGATACGCAGTATTTT.

The chain combines TRBV7-9 with TRBJ1-2; a possible D gene is TRBD1 (5 bases). Germline V gene sequence: CDR1 SEHNR, CDR2 FQNEAQ (reference sequence). V was clipped by 5 bases and J by 3 bases, with 19 bases between them. The CDR3 has 16 residues. Here the CDR3 DNA reads TGTGCCAGCAGCCACCTTTTGCAGGGATTGGACTATGGCTACACCTTC. Translating gives CASSHLLQGLDYGYTF.

The chain uses TRBV12-3 or TRBV12-4 and TRBJ2-2; D is unclear. Deletions cut 3 bases from V and 1 base from J, with 9 bases between. The CDR3 runs 15 residues. This CDR3 is CASSFNSLNTGELFF. The CDR3 DNA reads as TGTGCCAGCAGTTTTAACAGTCTGAACACCGGGGAGCTGTTTTTT.

CDR3 protein: CAISAGGSYEQYF. The CDR3 DNA sequence: TGTGCCATCAGTGCGGGGGGCTCCTACGAGCAGTACTTC. The rearrangement links TRBV10-3 to TRBJ2-7; 7 bases agree with TRBD2. Trimming cost V 4 bases and J 0 bases; bases outside gene matches: 0. The CDR3 is 13 amino acids. Per germline, CDR1 ENHRY and CDR2 SYGVKD.

This clonotype was seen many times. The gene calls are TRBV20-1 and TRBJ1-2; D is perhaps TRBD1 (6 bases). The CDR3 contains 16 residues. Germline lookup yields CDR1 DFQATT and CDR2 SNEGSKA (reference sequence). The germline V and J ends were trimmed by 5 bases and 0 bases, with 19 bases remaining between them. The CDR3 sequence is CSAGGAGGGSNYGYTF. The CDR3 coding sequence is TGCAGTGCTGGGGGGGCGGGAGGAGGGTCTAACTATGGCTACACCTTC.

This clonotype was seen only a few times. V and J are TRBV7-7 and TRBJ2-3; D not certain. The CDR3 sequence is 14 residues long. Germline V gives CDR1 SSHAT, CDR2 FNYEAQ (reference sequence). V lost 5 bases to trimming and J lost 4 bases, with 13 bases between them. CDR3 sequence (DNA): TGTGCCAGCAGCCTGAATTACGGCTCAGATACGCAGTATTTT. Protein product: CASSLNYGSDTQYF.

This clonotype has just a few counts. This sequence joins TRBV12-3 or TRBV12-4 and TRBJ2-1; D perhaps matches TRBD1 (6 bases). V lost 5 bases and J lost 8, with 19 bases in between. The CDR3 is 15 residues long. The chain's CDR3 is CASSLGQSGFDEQFF. CDR3 DNA sequence: TGTGCCAGCAGTCTCGGACAGTCTGGGTTCGATGAGCAGTTCTTC.

This clonotype was seen ten or more times. J is TRBJ1-1 and V is TRBV20-1; D might be TRBD1 (6 bases). Germline values: CDR1 DFQATT, CDR2 SNEGSKA (reference sequence). V was shortened by 2 bases and J by 1 base, with 14 bases between the two germline ends. The CDR3 loop spans 15 amino acids. Here the CDR3 reads CSARYAAGQNTEAFF. CDR3 nucleotides: TGCAGTGCTAGATACGCAGCGGGACAGAACACTGAAGCTTTCTTT.

This clonotype was counted only a few times. This rearrangement joins TRBV11-2 to TRBJ2-5; perhaps TRBD1 as D (6 bases). The germline V and J ends were trimmed by 3 bases and 3 bases, with 14 bases remaining between them. Germline assignment: CDR1 SGHAT and CDR2 FQNNGV. This CDR3 has 15 residues. The CDR3 reads CASSFGQLKKETQYF. CDR3 in DNA: TGTGCCAGCAGCTTTGGACAGCTAAAAAAAGAGACCCAGTACTTC.

The table lists this clonotype with a few counts. The rearrangement links TRBV5-1 to TRBJ1-2, with TRBD1 matching 7 bases. V lost 5 bases, J lost 6 bases, and 7 bases stayed unmatched. Germline V gene sequence: CDR1 SGHRS, CDR2 YFSETQ. This CDR3 contains 13 residues. The CDR3 spells CASREGQVNGYTF. Written as DNA, the CDR3 is TGCGCCAGCAGGGAAGGACAGGTCAATGGCTACACCTTC.

This clonotype appeared many times. The CDR3 DNA sequence: TGCAGTGCCCCCCGACTGGCTAGCGGGGGACCCCCCTACAATGAGCAGTTCTTC. It encodes CSAPRLASGGPPYNEQFF. The rearrangement links TRBV20-1 to TRBJ2-1, with TRBD2 matching over 10 bases. Germline trimming cut 6 bases from V and 2 bases from J; bases unmatched to any gene: 16. Germline CDR1 DFQATT, CDR2 SNEGSKA (reference sequence). The CDR3 contains 18 residues.

This clonotype was found many times. The J gene is TRBJ2-1, the V gene TRBV29-1, with D possibly called TRBD1 or TRBD2 (5 bases each). The V and J ends lost 6 bases and 9 bases respectively, with 18 bases between them. This CDR3 contains 13 residues. The germline CDR1 and CDR2 sequences are SQVTM and ANQGSEA. The CDR3 here is CSVKGTARGEQFF. CDR3 DNA sequence: TGCAGCGTCAAAGGGACCGCCCGGGGTGAGCAGTTCTTC.

This clonotype showed up many times. The chain carries TRBV15 and TRBJ2-3, with a tentative D call TRBD1 (6 bases). V gave up 0 bases and J gave up 6 bases, with 16 bases separating them. Germline V gene data show CDR1 as LNHNV and CDR2 as YYDKDF (reference sequence). The CDR3 spans 16 residues. The CDR3 nucleotides read TGTGCCACCAGCAGAGATCAGGGGACCGTCCCTGATACGCAGTATTTT. It is translated as CATSRDQGTVPDTQYF.

This clonotype was picked up a small number of times. This chain uses TRBV6-1 with TRBJ1-2, with D unresolved. This CDR3 has 13 residues. Germline assignment: CDR1 MNHNS and CDR2 SASEGT. V was pared by 6 bases and J by 4 bases, with 12 bases between. Here the CDR3 reads CASSQQKTYGYTF. CDR3 sequence (DNA): TGTGCCAGCAGCCAACAGAAGACCTATGGCTACACCTTC.

This clonotype was counted many times. The CDR3 DNA follows: TGTGCCAGCAGTGAGTACAGCACCTACGAGCAGTACTTC. This codes for CASSEYSTYEQYF. The chain combines TRBV12-3 or TRBV12-4 with TRBJ2-7; D call uncertain. V was pared by 5 bases and J by 2 bases, with 10 bases between. There are 13 residues in the CDR3.

This clonotype was counted at least ten times. The chain recombines TRBV20-1 with TRBJ1-3; tentatively, D is TRBD1 (5 bases). The CDR3 extends over 14 amino acids. Germline V lookup: CDR1 DFQATT, CDR2 SNEGSKA (reference sequence). V shed 6 bases and J shed 2 bases, with 14 bases lying between them. This chain's CDR3 is CSAAPGPPGNTIYF. For the CDR3, the DNA is TGCAGTGCCGCGCCGGGGCCTCCTGGAAACACCATATATTTT.

This clonotype has ten or more counts. The V and J genes are TRBV29-1 and TRBJ1-2, with TRBD1 identical over 8 bases. CDR3 length equals 13 residues. The germline CDR1 and CDR2 sequences are SQVTM and ANQGSEA. V was clipped by 7 bases and J by 2 bases; unmatched bases: 6. This chain's CDR3 is CSAEDRENYGYTF. The CDR3 region has the DNA TGCAGCGCGGAGGACAGGGAAAACTATGGCTACACCTTC.

The genes are TRBV20-1 and TRBJ2-5; possibly TRBD1 or TRBD2 for D (5 bases each). The V end lost 2 bases, the J end lost 3 bases, and 10 bases lay between the germline ends. Germline V gene sequence: CDR1 DFQATT, CDR2 SNEGSKA (reference sequence). CDR3 size: 13 residues. The CDR3 is CSARLQGEETQYF. The CDR3 bases are TGCAGTGCTAGATTGCAGGGAGAAGAGACCCAGTACTTC.

This clonotype occurred many times. The J gene is TRBJ1-1, the V gene TRBV5-6, with 9 bases aligning to TRBD1. The CDR3 extends over 14 amino acids. Germline CDR1 is SGHDT and CDR2 is YYEEEE. J gave up 4 bases and V 5 bases, and 6 bases lay outside the gene matches. The CDR3 region is CASSYGDRVTEAFF. In DNA, the CDR3 is TGTGCCAGCAGTTACGGGGACAGGGTCACTGAAGCTTTCTTT.

This clonotype appeared once. J is TRBJ2-7 and V is TRBV12-3 or TRBV12-4; 8 bases align to TRBD1. CDR3 length equals 14 residues. CDR3 sequence: CASRDSDREGERYV. CDR3 DNA: TGTGCCAGCAGGGACTCGGACAGGGAAGGCGAGCGGTACGTC.

This clonotype was detected only a few times. The chain links TRBV20-1 to TRBJ2-2; D is unclear. Trimming stripped 0 bases from V and 4 bases from J, with 12 bases between. Looked up from germline, CDR1 is DFQATT and CDR2 is SNEGSKA (reference sequence). The CDR3 has 15 residues. In DNA, the CDR3 is TGCAGTGCTAGAGACCCGGCAGGCCTCACCGGGGAGCTGTTTTTT. This sequence encodes CSARDPAGLTGELFF.

As to this clonotype: It may be a read error: a sequence one base away is much more abundant. This chain joins TRBV12-3 or TRBV12-4 and TRBJ1-1; TRBD1 aligns across 7 bases. The CDR3 length is 15 residues. This CDR3 is CASCLGQDVNTEAFF. In nucleotides, the CDR3 is TGTGCCAGCTGTTTAGGACAGGACGTAAACACTGAAGCTTTCTTT.

The J gene is TRBJ2-3, the V gene TRBV7-2; TRBD1 agrees at 7 bases. CDR1 SGHTA and CDR2 FQGNSA come from the germline V gene. The CDR3 runs 16 residues. V was pared by 5 bases and J by 2 bases, with 10 bases of the junction left unmatched. In nucleotides, the CDR3 is TGTGCCAGCAGCACAGGGGTAGGAATCCTCACAGATACGCAGTATTTT. This translates into CASSTGVGILTDTQYF.

There are a few counts of this clonotype. This chain joins TRBV24-1 and TRBJ2-1; D is ambiguous. The germline V gene has CDR1 KGHDR and CDR2 SFDVKD. The V end was cut by 4 bases, the J end by 10 bases, with 10 bases between. CDR3 size: 12 residues. The CDR3 here is CATSDLLQEQFF. CDR3 coding DNA: TGTGCCACCAGTGACCTACTTCAGGAGCAGTTCTTC.

This clonotype has more than one count but fewer than ten. V gene TRBV3-1 combines with J gene TRBJ2-1; maybe TRBD1 (6 bases). The germline CDR1 and CDR2 sequences are LGHDT and YNNKEL (reference sequence). The V end was cut by 1 base, the J end by 8 bases, with 12 bases between. The CDR3 contains 14 residues. CDR3 residues: CASSQVNREHEQFF. The CDR3 DNA sequence: TGTGCCAGCAGCCAAGTAAACAGGGAACATGAGCAGTTCTTC.

This clonotype came up many times. The chain carries TRBV29-1 and TRBJ2-7, with a tentative D call TRBD2 (5 bases). Germline V gene lookup returns CDR1 SQVTM and CDR2 ANQGSEA. This CDR3 region has 13 residues. With 4 bases removed from V and 5 bases from J, the gap between germline ends came to 15 bases. The CDR3 is CSVVFAPGDEQYV. DNA for the CDR3: TGCAGCGTTGTGTTCGCCCCCGGGGACGAGCAGTACGTC.

This clonotype has a count of ten or more. The rearrangement links TRBV6-5 to TRBJ2-1, with 8 bases fitting TRBD2. The CDR3 sequence is 15 residues long. From germline, CDR1 is MNHEY and CDR2 SVGAGI. J was trimmed by 9 bases and V by 0 bases; bases with no gene match: 7. CDR3 residues: CASSYSKAGEGEQFF. Written as DNA, the CDR3 is TGTGCCAGCAGTTACTCGAAAGCGGGGGAGGGTGAGCAGTTCTTC.